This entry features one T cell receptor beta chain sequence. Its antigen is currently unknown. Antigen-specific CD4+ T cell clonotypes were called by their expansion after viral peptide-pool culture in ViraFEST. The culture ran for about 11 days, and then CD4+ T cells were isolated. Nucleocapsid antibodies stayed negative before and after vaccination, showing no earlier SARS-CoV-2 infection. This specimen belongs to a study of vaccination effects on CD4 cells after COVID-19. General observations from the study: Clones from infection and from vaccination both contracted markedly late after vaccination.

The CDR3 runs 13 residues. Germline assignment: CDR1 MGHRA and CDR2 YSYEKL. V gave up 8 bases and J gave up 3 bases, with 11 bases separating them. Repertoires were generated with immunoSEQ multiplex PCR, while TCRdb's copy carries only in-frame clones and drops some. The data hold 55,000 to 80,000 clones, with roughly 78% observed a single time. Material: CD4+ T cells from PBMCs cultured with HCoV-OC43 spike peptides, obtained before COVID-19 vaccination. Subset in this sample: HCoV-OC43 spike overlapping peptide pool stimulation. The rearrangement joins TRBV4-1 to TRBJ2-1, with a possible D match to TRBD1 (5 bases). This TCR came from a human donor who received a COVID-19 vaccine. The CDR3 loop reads CASGDSDYNEQFF. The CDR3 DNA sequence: TGCGCCAGCGGCGACAGCGACTACAATGAGCAGTTCTTC.